Each of the 19 T cell receptor beta chains below was sequenced from the same sample in a study of response to subunit inactivated influenza vaccine. TCRdb analysed the RT-PCR reads with MiXCR anew, one entry per CDR3 protein. Among 300,000 to 350,000 distinct CDR3 sequences, approximately 20% were seen once, and the ten largest hold 10% to 13%. The material was PBMCs from blood, obtained less than 22 months after vaccination. Receptor source: a man aged 50-75 years who received an inactivated influenza vaccine.

The CDR3 loop is CASSLSASGSYEQYF. The CDR3 DNA follows: TGCGCCAGCAGCTTGTCTGCTAGCGGGAGCTACGAGCAGTACTTC. The rearrangement joins TRBV5-1 to TRBJ2-7; 10 positions agree with TRBD2. Germline assignment: CDR1 SGHRS and CDR2 YFSETQ. This CDR3 is built from 15 residues. Trimming removed 1 base from V and 3 bases from J; junction bases left unmatched: 4. Full variable domain (remainder filled in from reference TRBV5-1 and TRBJ2-7): KAGVTQTPRYLIKTRGQQVTLSCSPISGHRSVSWYQQTPGQGLQFLFEYFSETQRNKGNFPGRFSGRQFSNSRSEMNVSTLELGDSALYLCASSLSASGSYEQYFGPGTRLTVT.

This clonotype came up a few times. The chain links TRBV7-6 to TRBJ2-7, with a tentative D call TRBD1 (6 bases). Trimming stripped 2 bases from V and 5 bases from J, with 10 bases between. The CDR3 is 13 amino acids. Germline V gene data show CDR1 as SGHVS and CDR2 as FNYEAQ. The CDR3 DNA sequence: TGTGCCAGCAGCTTAATACAGGGTGACGAGCAGTACTTC. Translation: CASSLIQGDEQYF.

This clonotype was observed a few times. This chain joins TRBV20-1 and TRBJ2-1; 13 bases agree with TRBD2. CDR1 is DFQATT and CDR2 is SNEGSKA in the germline V gene (reference sequence). Trimming cost V 7 bases and J 0 bases; bases outside gene matches: 9. CDR3 length equals 17 residues. DNA for the CDR3: TGCAGTGTCTCGACTAGCGGGAGGATTAGCTCCTACAATGAGCAGTTCTTC. Its protein is CSVSTSGRISSYNEQFF.

This clonotype turned up a few times. The J gene is TRBJ1-2, the V gene TRBV20-1, with 9 bases fitting TRBD1. CDR1 DFQATT and CDR2 SNEGSKA come from the germline V gene (reference sequence). The J segment lost 4 bases and the V segment lost 5 bases, leaving 14 bases of the junction unmatched. This CDR3 has 16 amino acids. CDR3 sequence: CSAGGSPGQGVYGYTF. Here the CDR3 DNA reads TGCAGTGCTGGGGGGAGTCCGGGACAGGGAGTCTATGGCTACACCTTC.

This clonotype turned up a few times. The V gene is TRBV3-1, the J gene TRBJ2-7; 10 nucleotides align to TRBD2. The CDR3 loop spans 17 amino acids. Germline loops: CDR1 LGHDT, CDR2 YNNKEL (reference sequence). V was clipped by 4 bases and J by 5 bases; unmatched bases: 14. The CDR3: CASSPGASGSVIHEQYF. The CDR3 region has the DNA TGTGCCAGCAGCCCGGGCGCTAGCGGGAGTGTGATACACGAGCAGTACTTC.

The rearrangement joins TRBV3-1 to TRBJ2-7, with 12 positions matching TRBD1. Trimming removed 4 bases from V and 5 bases from J; junction bases left unmatched: 9. CDR3 length: 16 residues. The germline V gene has CDR1 LGHDT and CDR2 YNNKEL (reference sequence). The CDR3 region has the DNA TGTGCCAGCAGCCGGGAACCGGGACAGGGGGCCCACGAGCAGTACTTC. As protein: CASSREPGQGAHEQYF.

The V gene is TRBV2, the J gene TRBJ1-5; D is ambiguous. V was pared by 3 bases and J by 2 bases, with 5 bases between. Germline V lookup: CDR1 SNHLY, CDR2 FYNNEI. The CDR3 is 13 residues long. In DNA form, the CDR3 reads TGTGCCAGCAGTGATACCGGCAATCAGCCCCAGCATTTT. Protein: CASSDTGNQPQHF.

In this sample, this clonotype turned up many times. The chain recombines TRBV27 with TRBJ1-2; D not resolved. Germline lookup yields CDR1 MNHEY and CDR2 SMNVEV (reference sequence). V gave up 5 bases and J gave up 6 bases, with 13 bases separating them. The CDR3 is made up of 13 amino acids. CDR3 region: CASSRGPADGYTF. Here the CDR3 DNA reads TGTGCCAGCAGTCGAGGGCCGGCGGATGGCTACACCTTC.

The rearrangement joins TRBV7-9 to TRBJ2-1; D is possibly TRBD1 or TRBD2 (5 bases each). V lost 4 bases to trimming and J lost 15 bases, with 25 bases between them. The CDR3 consists of 15 residues. Germline V gene data show CDR1 as SEHNR and CDR2 as FQNEAQ (reference sequence). CDR3 sequence (DNA): TGTGCCAGCAGCTCGTACAAGGGACGGGCCAACCTATCGTTCTTC. It codes for CASSSYKGRANLSFF.

V and J are TRBV15 and TRBJ1-4; D is ambiguous. CDR1 is LNHNV and CDR2 is YYDKDF in the germline V gene (reference sequence). Trimming pared 0 bases from V and 3 bases from J, leaving 11 bases between. This CDR3 spans 16 amino acids. CDR3 protein: CATSRDRVGPNEKLFF. CDR3 sequence (DNA): TGTGCCACCAGCAGAGATCGAGTCGGACCTAATGAAAAACTGTTTTTT. Based on the CDR3 plus reference TRBV15 and TRBJ1-4, the full variable domain is DAMVIQNPRYQVTQFGKPVTLSCSQTLNHNVMYWYQQKSSQAPKLLFHYYDKDFNNEADTPDNFQSRRPNTSFCFLDIRSPGLGDTAMYLCATSRDRVGPNEKLFFGSGTQLSVL.

This clonotype has only a few counts. The chain employs TRBV20-1 and TRBJ2-7; 12 nucleotides agree with TRBD2. Germline-derived CDR1 and CDR2 are DFQATT and SNEGSKA (reference sequence). The junction had 4 bases not matched to a gene; V was cut back by 7 bases and J by 3 bases. CDR3 length: 13 amino acids. Written as DNA, the CDR3 is TGCAGTGTGTTGACTAGCGGGGGCTACGAGCAGTACTTC. This codes for CSVLTSGGYEQYF.

The V call is TRBV7-9, the J call TRBJ1-6; D is uncertain. The CDR3 sequence is 15 residues long. Germline values: CDR1 SEHNR, CDR2 FQNEAQ (reference sequence). Trimming removed 1 base at V and 5 bases at J, with 9 bases between. The CDR3 DNA follows: TGTGCCAGCAGCTTAGAGTCCATCAATAATTCACCCCTCCACTTT. It translates to CASSLESINNSPLHF.

This clonotype was counted a few times. The J gene is TRBJ2-7, the V gene TRBV5-1; 7 bases align to TRBD1. The V gene's germline CDR1 is SGHRS and CDR2 YFSETQ. With 0 bases clipped from V and 2 bases from J, the junction kept 5 bases outside the gene matches. CDR3 length: 15 amino acids. The CDR3 sequence is CASSLVGDRAYEQYF. CDR3 sequence (DNA): TGCGCCAGCAGCTTGGTGGGGGACAGAGCCTACGAGCAGTACTTC.

The V gene is TRBV2, the J gene TRBJ1-5; the D is unclear. Trimming pared 4 bases from V and 4 bases from J, leaving 14 bases between. Germline V CDR1 and CDR2: SNHLY, FYNNEI. The CDR3 is 15 amino acids. DNA for the CDR3: TGTGCCAGCAGTGGCGGTGTTGGAGGGAATCAGCCCCAGCATTTT. Translation gives CASSGGVGGNQPQHF.

This clonotype was seen ten or more times. Written as DNA, the CDR3 is TGCAGTGCCGTTAGGGGAACGAACACTGAAGCTTTCTTT. Its protein product is CSAVRGTNTEAFF. J is TRBJ1-1 and V is TRBV20-1, with TRBD1 as a possible D gene (5 bases). V dropped 6 bases and J dropped 1 base, with 12 bases sitting between them. Germline CDR1 DFQATT, CDR2 SNEGSKA (reference sequence). This CDR3 spans 13 amino acids.

The V and J genes are TRBV29-1 and TRBJ2-7; D may be TRBD1 (5 bases). V was shortened by 6 bases and J by 4 bases, with 10 bases between the two germline ends. The CDR3 contains 11 residues. CDR1 and CDR2 from the germline V gene are SQVTM and ANQGSEA. The CDR3 loop is CSVATAYEQYF. CDR3 DNA: TGCAGCGTAGCGACAGCATACGAGCAGTACTTC.

V is TRBV27 and J is TRBJ1-1; unclear D gene. Germline V gene sequence: CDR1 MNHEY, CDR2 SMNVEV (reference sequence). The CDR3 is 13 residues long. Trimming removed 2 bases at V and 3 bases at J, with 7 bases between. For the CDR3, the DNA is TGTGCCAGCAGTTTAGGTAGTTACACTGAAGCTTTCTTT. Its translation: CASSLGSYTEAFF.

The chain joins TRBV11-1 to TRBJ1-1; 7 bases line up with TRBD1. In germline, CDR1 is SGHAT, CDR2 FQDESV (reference sequence). There are 18 residues in the CDR3. The junction had 19 bases not matched to a gene; V was cut back by 1 base and J by 8 bases. CDR3 sequence reads: CASSLGLLLDRIESEAFF. In DNA, the CDR3 is TGTGCCAGCAGCTTAGGATTGTTGCTGGACAGGATCGAATCAGAAGCTTTCTTT.

This clonotype has at least ten counts. J is TRBJ2-1 and V is TRBV20-1; D is ambiguous. Trimming took off 1 base at V and 5 bases at J, with 6 bases between the two ends. The CDR3 loop spans 12 amino acids. Germline CDR1 reads DFQATT; CDR2 reads SNEGSKA (reference sequence). The CDR3 coding sequence is TGCAGTGCTAGAGCGGGCCACAATGAGCAGTTCTTC. Its protein product is CSARAGHNEQFF.